Following are 24 T cell receptor beta chains from one sample sequenced in a study of cytomegalovirus exposure and HLA in healthy donors. PCR was performed using 60 Vbeta and 13 Jbeta primers. The method was immunoSEQ multiplex PCR; TCRdb's version includes in-frame clones alone and lacks a portion of them. This table has approximately 130,000 clones, just under 80% appearing once. The specimen sequenced was PBMCs. The receptors stem from a woman between 40 and 50 years old in good health and CMV-seronegative.

The gene calls are TRBV28 and TRBJ2-5, with 14 bases fitting TRBD2. Losses at the gene ends were 4 bases for V and 2 bases for J; bases not matched to a gene: 6. Germline V gives CDR1 MDHEN, CDR2 SYDVKM. There are 17 residues in the CDR3. CDR3 sequence reads: CASSWGLAGDRQETQYF. CDR3 sequence (DNA): TGTGCCAGCAGTTGGGGACTAGCGGGGGATCGGCAAGAGACCCAGTACTTC.

V is TRBV27 and J is TRBJ2-5, with a tentative D call TRBD2 (5 bases). The better agreement between TRBJ2-7 and the DNA end casts doubt on the J call. Per the germline V gene, CDR1 is MNHEY and CDR2 is SMNVEV (reference sequence). CDR3 length equals 13 residues. CDR3 nucleotides: TGTGCCAGCGGCGGGCCCTCCTCCTACGAGCAGTACTTC. It yields the protein CASGGPSSYEQYF.

As for this clone: One end of the junction fails to match germline, which may point to a read error. V is TRBV27 and J is TRBJ2-4; 13 bases line up with TRBD2. The CDR3 spans 16 residues. The germline V gene has CDR1 MNHEY and CDR2 SMNVEV (reference sequence). The CDR3 DNA follows: TGTGCCAGCAGTTCGACTAGCGGGAGGAGTGGAAACAGTCAGTACTTC. Translating gives CASSSTSGRSGNSQYF.

The gene calls are TRBV27 and TRBJ2-4; 14 bases are a match to TRBD2. CDR3 length: 16 amino acids. CDR1 is MNHEY, CDR2 SMNVEV, per germline (reference sequence). V lost 8 bases to trimming and J lost 9 bases; unmatched junction nucleotides: 12. The CDR3 region has the DNA TGTGCCAGCGGGGGACTAGCGGGAGAGCTTAGGGGCATTCAGTACTTC. Translation: CASGGLAGELRGIQYF.

Here the CDR3 reads CASSEDPVSYEQYF. CDR3 nucleotides: TGTGCCAGCAGTGAAGACCCAGTCTCCTACGAGCAGTACTTC. This chain links TRBV2 with TRBJ2-7; unclear D gene. The germline V and J ends were trimmed by 1 base and 0 bases, with 7 bases remaining between them. Per germline, CDR1 SNHLY and CDR2 FYNNEI. The CDR3 consists of 14 residues.

The chain carries TRBV29-1 and TRBJ2-1; maybe TRBD1 (6 bases). Trimming removed 3 bases at V and 5 bases at J, with 29 bases between. The CDR3 covers 19 residues. The germline CDR1 and CDR2 sequences are SQVTM and ANQGSEA. CDR3 bases: TGCAGCGTTGAGGGGGCGCAGGGGATTGGTCTTGAGCGGCACAATGAGCAGTTCTTC. The encoded protein is CSVEGAQGIGLERHNEQFF.

The chain couples TRBV6-5 to TRBJ2-7, with D unresolved. CDR3 length: 13 amino acids. V was shortened by 4 bases and J by 3 bases, with 10 bases between the two germline ends. Germline V gives CDR1 MNHEY, CDR2 SVGAGI. This CDR3 reads CASSFSQNYEQYF. CDR3 nucleotides: TGTGCCAGCAGTTTTTCTCAGAACTACGAGCAGTACTTC.

This clone came up a few times. This chain links TRBV30 with TRBJ1-1; D is uncertain. The CDR3 extends over 15 amino acids. Trimming removed 3 bases at V and 3 bases at J, with 17 bases between. Germline loops: CDR1 GTSNPN, CDR2 SVGIG (reference sequence). This CDR3 is CAWRSLRQVDTEAFF. The CDR3 region has the DNA TGTGCCTGGAGAAGTCTCAGGCAGGTGGACACTGAAGCTTTCTTT.

This clone was counted a few times. This chain uses TRBV19 with TRBJ2-7, with TRBD2 as a possible D gene (5 bases). The CDR3 has 14 amino acids. CDR1 and CDR2 from the germline V gene are LNHDA and SQIVND (reference sequence). V dropped 2 bases and J dropped 1 base, with 9 bases sitting between them. For the CDR3, the DNA is TGTGCCAGTAGTATACGTGCGGGTTCCTACGAGCAGTACTTC. Translated, it gives CASSIRAGSYEQYF.

The V call is TRBV7-3, the J call TRBJ2-1; 13 nucleotides match TRBD2. The CDR3 loop spans 17 amino acids. V lost 2 bases, J lost 8 bases, and 9 bases stayed unmatched. The germline V gene encodes CDR1 SGHTA and CDR2 FQGTGA. CDR3 in DNA: TGTGCCAGCAGCTTAGGGGGTGGGACTAGCGGGGACTATGAGCAGTTCTTC. This sequence encodes CASSLGGGTSGDYEQFF.

The genes are TRBV11-1 and TRBJ2-2; 7 bases match TRBD1. V lost 5 bases and J lost 0; bases outside the gene matches: 3. Germline V lookup: CDR1 SGHAT, CDR2 FQDESV (reference sequence). The CDR3 extends over 15 amino acids. In DNA, the CDR3 is TGTGCCAGCAGCGTTGGGACAGCGAACACCGGGGAGCTGTTTTTT. Amino acids: CASSVGTANTGELFF. The full variable domain, completed using reference TRBV11-1 and TRBJ2-2, is EAEVAQSPRYKITEKSQAVAFWCDPISGHATLYWYRQILGQGPELLVQFQDESVVDDSQLPKDRFSAERLKGVDSTLKIQPAELGDSAMYLCASSVGTANTGELFFGEGSRLTVL.

V gene TRBV25-1 combines with J gene TRBJ1-1, with D unresolved. Per germline, CDR1 MGHDK and CDR2 SYGVNS. This CDR3 has 11 amino acids. DNA for the CDR3: TGTGCTTCTGGGCAGAACACTGAAGCTTTCTTT. This codes for CASGQNTEAFF.

The chain carries TRBV28 and TRBJ2-5; 11 nucleotides line up with TRBD2. The CDR3 length is 16 residues. V was pared by 4 bases and J by 3 bases, with 7 bases of the junction left unmatched. From germline, CDR1 is MDHEN and CDR2 SYDVKM. CDR3 sequence (DNA): TGTGCCAGCAGTTCGTCGACTAGCGGGATGAAAGAGACCCAGTACTTC. Amino acids: CASSSSTSGMKETQYF.

The J gene is TRBJ2-2, the V gene TRBV6-6; possibly TRBD1 for D (6 bases). Trimming pared 4 bases from V and 5 bases from J, leaving 11 bases between. Germline CDR1 MNHNY, CDR2 SVGAGI (reference sequence). The CDR3 runs 14 residues. CDR3 coding DNA: TGTGCCAGCAGTTCCCACACAGGGACCGGGGAGCTGTTTTTT. As protein: CASSSHTGTGELFF.

V gene TRBV2 combines with J gene TRBJ2-2, with D possibly being TRBD2 (5 bases). The CDR3 is made up of 10 amino acids. CDR1 SNHLY and CDR2 FYNNEI come from the germline V gene. Trimming cost V 8 bases and J 13 bases, with 11 bases left between them. The CDR3 spells CASERERLFF. The CDR3 nucleotides read TGTGCCAGCGAGAGGGAGCGGCTGTTTTTT.

This clone has a single count. A read error may account for a junction end that differs from germline. The chain links TRBV6-1 to TRBJ2-7; maybe TRBD1 (6 bases). Germline values: CDR1 MNHNS, CDR2 SASEGT. The CDR3 covers 11 residues. CDR3 in amino acids: CASSELGGLSF. The CDR3, as DNA: TGTGCCAGCAGTGAACTAGGGGGATTGTCCTTC.

The chain combines TRBV28 with TRBJ1-2, with 8 bases identical to TRBD1. The CDR3 runs to 14 residues. V lost 3 bases and J lost 2; bases outside the gene matches: 2. Looked up from germline, CDR1 is MDHEN and CDR2 is SYDVKM. The CDR3 sequence is CASSFQGANYGYTF. DNA of the CDR3: TGTGCCAGCAGTTTTCAGGGGGCAAACTATGGCTACACCTTC.

This clone showed up just once. This rearrangement joins TRBV4-1 to TRBJ1-1; 11 bases agree with TRBD1. The CDR3 is 15 amino acids. Germline V gives CDR1 MGHRA, CDR2 YSYEKL. Losses at the gene ends were 5 bases for V and 4 bases for J; bases not matched to a gene: 6. CDR3 protein: CASSLDRGLGTEAFF. In nucleotides, the CDR3 is TGCGCCAGCAGCTTGGACAGGGGGCTGGGCACTGAAGCTTTCTTT.

About this clone: The same CDR3 is also encoded by other DNA sequences in this sample. The CDR3 sequence: CASSLSVNTEAFF. In nucleotides, the CDR3 is TGCGCCAGCAGCTTATCAGTGAACACTGAAGCTTTCTTT. The chain combines TRBV5-1 with TRBJ1-1; D call uncertain. CDR3 length: 13 residues. V lost 2 bases, J lost 0 bases, and 5 bases lay in between. Germline V gene data show CDR1 as SGHRS and CDR2 as YFSETQ.

This clone has a single count. The chain is built from TRBV9 and TRBJ2-2, with D uncertain. This CDR3 spans 14 amino acids. Between the trimmed V and J ends, which lost 0 bases and 4 bases, there was a span of 7 bases. Germline V gives CDR1 SGDLS, CDR2 YYNGEE. The CDR3: CASSVALFTGELFF. CDR3 bases: TGTGCCAGCAGCGTAGCTCTTTTCACCGGGGAGCTGTTTTTT.

The V call is TRBV11-1, the J call TRBJ2-7; 7 bases fit TRBD2. Germline V gene sequence: CDR1 SGHAT, CDR2 FQDESV (reference sequence). Trimming removed 5 bases from V and 5 bases from J; junction bases left unmatched: 6. This CDR3 spans 13 amino acids. CDR3 loop: CASSQLGGNEQYF. CDR3 DNA sequence: TGTGCCAGCAGCCAGCTCGGGGGGAACGAGCAGTACTTC.

The V and J genes are TRBV19 and TRBJ1-1; D is possibly TRBD1 (5 bases). Looked up from germline, CDR1 is LNHDA and CDR2 is SQIVND (reference sequence). V gave up 8 bases and J gave up 3 bases, with 7 bases separating them. CDR3 length: 11 amino acids. The CDR3 DNA reads as TGTGCCAGTCACAGGTACACTGAAGCTTTCTTT. Residues: CASHRYTEAFF.

The V and J genes are TRBV28 and TRBJ1-1; D perhaps matches TRBD1 (6 bases). CDR1 MDHEN and CDR2 SYDVKM come from the germline V gene. There are 14 residues in the CDR3. Between the trimmed V and J ends, which lost 5 bases and 6 bases, there was a span of 16 bases. CDR3 sequence: CASSALLGGPEAFF. The CDR3 DNA reads TGTGCCAGCAGTGCCCTATTGGGGGGGCCTGAAGCTTTCTTT. The full variable domain, its missing parts supplied by reference TRBV28 and TRBJ1-1, is DVKVTQSSRYLVKRTGEKVFLECVQDMDHENMFWYRQDPGLGLRLIYFSYDVKMKEKGDIPEGYSVSREKKERFSLILESASTNQTSMYLCASSALLGGPEAFFGQGTRLTVV.

This sequence joins TRBV7-9 and TRBJ1-4, with 7 bases lining up with TRBD1. Per germline, CDR1 SEHNR and CDR2 FQNEAQ (reference sequence). This CDR3 comprises 16 residues. Trimming removed 4 bases from V and 8 bases from J; junction bases left unmatched: 13. In nucleotides, the CDR3 is TGTGCCAGCAGCTCCCGCGACAGGGTGATGGGGGAAAAACTGTTTTTT. Amino acid sequence: CASSSRDRVMGEKLFF.